The rows below give T cell receptor beta chains drawn from one sample of a study of human T cells and chemical hapten exposure. TCRdb used MiXCR to reprocess the RACE reads, holding one entry per CDR3 protein. The sample comprises about 160,000 distinct CDR3 sequences, 25% to 35% of which are singletons, and approximately 2.1% rests with the top ten. The sequences come from whole blood, collected in connection with sensitization to the hapten diphenylcyclopropenone (DPC). All receptors derive from a woman younger than 35 with alopecia areata. Some clones in this sample may be carry-over from other donors' samples. Each CDR3 is given with its conserved first and last residue. D genes are given only for firm matches. Clone size is not always given. Where it is, it says once, few, many or a class for expanded clones.

v_call	clone_size	j_call	d_call	cdr3_aa
TRBV12-3/TRBV12-4	.	TRBJ2-5	.	CASSLTGTKQETQYF
TRBV20-1	few	TRBJ1-1	TRBD1	CSPTDLQGLTEAFF
TRBV9	few	TRBJ2-1	TRBD2	CASSVTSGREAYNEQFF
TRBV29-1	few	TRBJ1-1	.	CSVEEGNTEAFF
TRBV15	.	TRBJ2-7	TRBD1	CATSRDRGQYEQYF
TRBV20-1	few	TRBJ2-7	TRBD2	CSASGTSGKPYEQYF
TRBV4-2	few	TRBJ1-2	.	CASSQDQGDYGYTF
TRBV4-1	.	TRBJ2-1	.	CASSQIKRRVFF
TRBV4-2	.	TRBJ2-2	TRBD1	CASSQDRRAGGTGELFF
TRBV5-1	few	TRBJ1-2	.	CASSQGSDYGYTF
TRBV5-1	.	TRBJ2-5	TRBD2	CASSGASGGSEETQYF
TRBV20-1	.	TRBJ2-7	.	CSARVGPQYSEQYF
TRBV7-8	.	TRBJ2-4	TRBD1	CASSWDRTKNIQYF
TRBV15	.	TRBJ1-3	.	CATSRDPGSSGNTIYF
TRBV4-3	.	TRBJ1-3	.	CASSLHPGLGSGNTIYF
TRBV29-1	.	TRBJ2-1	TRBD1	CSVGSTGGEGNEQFF
TRBV11-2	.	TRBJ2-7	.	CASGHFSYEQYF
TRBV6-5	.	TRBJ2-1	.	CASSYYAGNEQFF
TRBV6-5	.	TRBJ2-7	.	CASGGSSSYEQYF
TRBV4-3	.	TRBJ2-2	.	CASSQGLADHTGELFF
TRBV20-1	.	TRBJ2-7	TRBD2	CSARDGSGRPYEQYF
TRBV9	few	TRBJ1-2	.	CASSVEVLGAGYTF
TRBV4-1	.	TRBJ1-5	TRBD1	CASSRLTGDQPQHF
TRBV7-8	.	TRBJ2-7	.	CASSLSRVFYEQYF
TRBV11-2	once	TRBJ2-3	.	CASSLGSRAADTQYF
TRBV4-1	few	TRBJ2-5	.	CASSQGIRLLQETQYF